This T cell receptor (beta chain) appears in the sequencing data of a study of post-analysis software for immune sequencing data. Regarding the study as a whole: About 5 TRBV segments occurring more often in patients than controls included TRBV5-6, TRBV5-1 and TRBV20-1.

Included in the TCR beta cDNA libraries were unique molecular identifiers. TCRdb called the PCR reads again in MiXCR, with one record for every CDR3 protein. This table has 600,000 to 700,000 distinct CDR3 sequences, approximately 60% appearing once. Germline-derived CDR1 and CDR2 are LGHDT and YNNKEL (reference sequence). This CDR3 region has 14 residues. V was trimmed by 1 base and J by 4 bases, leaving 8 bases between them. Of note for this clonotype: Its antigen is not identified.

The source of this sequence is a girl aged 2 to 9 with multiple sclerosis. The source material was blood. The V call is TRBV3-1, the J call TRBJ2-1; D not certain. In nucleotides, the CDR3 is TGTGCCAGCAGCCAAGCGCACGCTTACAATGAGCAGTTCTTC. As protein: CASSQAHAYNEQFF.